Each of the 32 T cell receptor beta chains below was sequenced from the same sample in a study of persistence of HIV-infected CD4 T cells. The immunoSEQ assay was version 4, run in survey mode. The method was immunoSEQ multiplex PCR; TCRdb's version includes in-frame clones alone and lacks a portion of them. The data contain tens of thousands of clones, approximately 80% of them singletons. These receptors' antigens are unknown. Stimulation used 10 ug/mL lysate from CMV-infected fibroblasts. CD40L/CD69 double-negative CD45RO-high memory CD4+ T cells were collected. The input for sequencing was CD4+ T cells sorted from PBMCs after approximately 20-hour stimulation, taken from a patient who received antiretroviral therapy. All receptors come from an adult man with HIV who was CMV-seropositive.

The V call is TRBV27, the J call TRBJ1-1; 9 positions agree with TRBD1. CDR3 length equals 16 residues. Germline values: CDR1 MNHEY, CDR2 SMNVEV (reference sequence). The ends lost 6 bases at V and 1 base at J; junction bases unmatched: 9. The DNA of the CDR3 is TGTGCCAGCAGCCGTACAGGGGGCAGAGGGAACACTGAAGCTTTCTTT. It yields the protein CASSRTGGRGNTEAFF.

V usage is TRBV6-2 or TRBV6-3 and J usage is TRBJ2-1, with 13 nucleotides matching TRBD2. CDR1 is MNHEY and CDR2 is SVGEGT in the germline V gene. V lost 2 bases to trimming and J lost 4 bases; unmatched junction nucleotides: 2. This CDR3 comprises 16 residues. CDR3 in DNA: TGTGCCAGCAGTTACCGACTAGCGGGGGGTTACAATGAGCAGTTCTTC. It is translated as CASSYRLAGGYNEQFF.

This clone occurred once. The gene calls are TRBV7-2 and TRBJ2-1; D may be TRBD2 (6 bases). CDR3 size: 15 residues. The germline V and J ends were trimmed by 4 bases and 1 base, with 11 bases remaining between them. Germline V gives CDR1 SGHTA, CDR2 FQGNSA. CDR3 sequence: CASSSRGLSYNEQFF. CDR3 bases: TGTGCCAGCAGCTCGCGGGGTTTATCCTACAATGAGCAGTTCTTC.

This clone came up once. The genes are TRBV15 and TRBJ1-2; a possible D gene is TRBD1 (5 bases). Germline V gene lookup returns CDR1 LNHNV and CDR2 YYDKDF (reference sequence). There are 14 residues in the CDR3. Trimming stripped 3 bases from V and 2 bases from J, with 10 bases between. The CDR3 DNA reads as TGTGCCACCAGCAGGCAGGGTTCAAACTATGGCTACACCTTC. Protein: CATSRQGSNYGYTF.

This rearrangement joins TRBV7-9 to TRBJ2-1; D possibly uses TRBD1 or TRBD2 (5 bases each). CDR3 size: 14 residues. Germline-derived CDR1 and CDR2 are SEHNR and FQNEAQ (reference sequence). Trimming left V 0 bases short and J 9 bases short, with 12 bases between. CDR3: CASSLAEGRGEQFF. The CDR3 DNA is TGTGCCAGCAGCTTAGCTGAGGGGCGAGGTGAGCAGTTCTTC.

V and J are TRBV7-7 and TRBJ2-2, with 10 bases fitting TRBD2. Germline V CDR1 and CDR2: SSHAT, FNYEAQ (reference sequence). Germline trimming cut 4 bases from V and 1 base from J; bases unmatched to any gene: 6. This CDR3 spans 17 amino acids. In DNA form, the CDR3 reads TGTGCCAGCAGCTCCGCCTCTAGCGGGGGGAACACCGGGGAGCTGTTTTTT. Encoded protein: CASSSASSGGNTGELFF.

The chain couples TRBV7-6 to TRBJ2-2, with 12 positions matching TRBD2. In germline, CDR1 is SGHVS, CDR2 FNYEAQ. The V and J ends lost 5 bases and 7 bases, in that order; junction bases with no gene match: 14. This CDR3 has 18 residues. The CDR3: CASSPTISSGGAGGELFF. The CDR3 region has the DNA TGTGCCAGCAGCCCCACCATCTCTAGCGGGGGGGCCGGCGGGGAGCTGTTTTTT.

The DNA of the CDR3 is TGTGCCACGAAGGCCCTGGGCGGTTTCACCGGGGAGCTGTTTTTT. Protein: CATKALGGFTGELFF. The rearrangement joins TRBV7-2 to TRBJ2-2, with unresolved D. Trimming took 10 bases from V and 4 from J, leaving 19 bases between them. Per germline, CDR1 SGHTA and CDR2 FQGNSA. This CDR3 has 15 amino acids.

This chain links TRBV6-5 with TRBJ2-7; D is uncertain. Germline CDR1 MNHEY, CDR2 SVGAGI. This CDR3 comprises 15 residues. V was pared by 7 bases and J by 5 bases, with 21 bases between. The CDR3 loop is CASTPGVQLSNEQYF. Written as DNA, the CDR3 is TGTGCCAGCACCCCAGGAGTTCAGCTCTCTAACGAGCAGTACTTC.

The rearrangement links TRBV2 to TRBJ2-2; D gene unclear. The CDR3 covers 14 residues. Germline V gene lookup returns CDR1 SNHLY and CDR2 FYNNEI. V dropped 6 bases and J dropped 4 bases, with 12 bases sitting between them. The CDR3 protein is CASRGRSSTGELFF. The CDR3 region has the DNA TGTGCCAGCAGGGGCAGGTCGAGCACCGGGGAGCTGTTTTTT. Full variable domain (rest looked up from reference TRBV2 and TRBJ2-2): EPEVTQTPSHQVTQMGQEVILRCVPISNHLYFYWYRQILGQKVEFLVSFYNNEISEKSEIFDDQFSVERPDGSNFTLKIRSTKLEDSAMYFCASRGRSSTGELFFGEGSRLTVL.

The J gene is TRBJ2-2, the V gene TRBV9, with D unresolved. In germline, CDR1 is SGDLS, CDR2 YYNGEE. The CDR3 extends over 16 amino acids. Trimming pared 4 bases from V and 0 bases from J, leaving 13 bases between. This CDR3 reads CASSPFRFANTGELFF. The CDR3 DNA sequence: TGTGCCAGCAGCCCCTTCAGGTTCGCGAACACCGGGGAGCTGTTTTTT.

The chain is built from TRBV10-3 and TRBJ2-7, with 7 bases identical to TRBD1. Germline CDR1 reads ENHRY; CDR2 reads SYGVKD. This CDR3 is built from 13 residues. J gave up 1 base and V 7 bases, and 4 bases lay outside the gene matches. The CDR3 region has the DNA TGTGCCATCAAAAAGACAGGGTCCTACGAGCAGTACTTC. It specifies CAIKKTGSYEQYF.

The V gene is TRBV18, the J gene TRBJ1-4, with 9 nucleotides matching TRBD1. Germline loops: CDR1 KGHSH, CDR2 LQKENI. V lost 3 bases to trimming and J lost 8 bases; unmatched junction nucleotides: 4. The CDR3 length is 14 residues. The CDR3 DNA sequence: TGTGCCAGCTCACCGGACAGGGGATTCGAAAAACTGTTTTTT. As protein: CASSPDRGFEKLFF.

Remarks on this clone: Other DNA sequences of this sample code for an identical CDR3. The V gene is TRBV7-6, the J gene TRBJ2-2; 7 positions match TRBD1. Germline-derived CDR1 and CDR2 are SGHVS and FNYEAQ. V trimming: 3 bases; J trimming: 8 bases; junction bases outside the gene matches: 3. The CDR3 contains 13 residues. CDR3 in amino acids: CASSLTGSGELFF. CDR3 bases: TGTGCCAGCAGCTTGACAGGGTCGGGGGAGCTGTTTTTT.

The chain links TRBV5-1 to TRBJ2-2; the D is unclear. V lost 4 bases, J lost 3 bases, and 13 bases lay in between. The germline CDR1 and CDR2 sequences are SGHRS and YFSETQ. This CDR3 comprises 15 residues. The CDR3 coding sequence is TGCGCCAGCAGCAGAGAGGACCACTACACCGGGGAGCTGTTTTTT. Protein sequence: CASSREDHYTGELFF.

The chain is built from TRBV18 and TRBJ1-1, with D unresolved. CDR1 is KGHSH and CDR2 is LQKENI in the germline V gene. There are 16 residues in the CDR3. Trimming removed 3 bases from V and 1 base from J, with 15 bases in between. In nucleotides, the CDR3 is TGTGCCAGCTCACCGGAGATAGTGCTAAGGAACACTGAAGCTTTCTTT. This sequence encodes CASSPEIVLRNTEAFF.

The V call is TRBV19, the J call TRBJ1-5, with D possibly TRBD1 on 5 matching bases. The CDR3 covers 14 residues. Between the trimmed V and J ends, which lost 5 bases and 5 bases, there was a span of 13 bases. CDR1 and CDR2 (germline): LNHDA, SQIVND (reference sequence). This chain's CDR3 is CASSPLGGDQPQHF. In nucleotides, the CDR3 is TGTGCCAGTAGTCCTTTGGGGGGTGATCAGCCCCAGCATTTT. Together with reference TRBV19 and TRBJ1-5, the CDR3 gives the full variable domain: DGGITQSPKYLFRKEGQNVTLSCEQNLNHDAMYWYRQDPGQGLRLIYYSQIVNDFQKGDIAEGYSVSREKKESFPLTVTSAQKNPTAFYLCASSPLGGDQPQHFGDGTRLSIL.

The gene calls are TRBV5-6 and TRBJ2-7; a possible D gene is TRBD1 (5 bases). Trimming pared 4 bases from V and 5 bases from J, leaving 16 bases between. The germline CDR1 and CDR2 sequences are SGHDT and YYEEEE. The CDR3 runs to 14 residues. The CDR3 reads CASSTQAPAHEQYF. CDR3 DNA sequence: TGTGCCAGCAGCACACAGGCTCCCGCCCACGAGCAGTACTTC.

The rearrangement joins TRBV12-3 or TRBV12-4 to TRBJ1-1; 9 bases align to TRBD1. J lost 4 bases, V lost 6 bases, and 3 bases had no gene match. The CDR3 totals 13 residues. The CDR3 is CASSAQGATEAFF. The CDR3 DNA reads TGTGCCAGCAGCGCACAGGGGGCCACTGAAGCTTTCTTT.

The CDR3 loop reads CASSYNRGPGYEQYF. CDR3 DNA sequence: TGTGCCAGCAGTTATAACAGGGGGCCTGGGTACGAGCAGTACTTC. V is TRBV6-5 and J is TRBJ2-7; 9 nucleotides line up with TRBD1. Per germline, CDR1 MNHEY and CDR2 SVGAGI. The CDR3 spans 15 residues. The ends lost 3 bases at V and 4 bases at J; junction bases unmatched: 7.

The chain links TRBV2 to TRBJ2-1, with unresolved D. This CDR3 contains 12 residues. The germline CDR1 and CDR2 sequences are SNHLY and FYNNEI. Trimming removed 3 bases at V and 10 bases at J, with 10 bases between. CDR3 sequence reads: CASSEAWGEQFF. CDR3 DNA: TGTGCCAGCAGTGAGGCCTGGGGAGAGCAGTTCTTC.

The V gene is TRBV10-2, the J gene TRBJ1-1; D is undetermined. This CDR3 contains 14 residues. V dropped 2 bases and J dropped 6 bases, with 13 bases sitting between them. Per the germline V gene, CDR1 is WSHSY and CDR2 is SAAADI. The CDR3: CASSETGPQAEAFF. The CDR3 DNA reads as TGCGCCAGCAGTGAGACTGGTCCCCAGGCTGAAGCTTTCTTT.

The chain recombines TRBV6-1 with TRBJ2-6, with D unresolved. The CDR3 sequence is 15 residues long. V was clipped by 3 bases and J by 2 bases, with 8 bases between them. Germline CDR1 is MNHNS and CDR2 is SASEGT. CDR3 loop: CASSEFLTGANVLTF. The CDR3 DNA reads TGTGCCAGCAGTGAGTTTTTGACTGGGGCCAACGTCCTGACTTTC.

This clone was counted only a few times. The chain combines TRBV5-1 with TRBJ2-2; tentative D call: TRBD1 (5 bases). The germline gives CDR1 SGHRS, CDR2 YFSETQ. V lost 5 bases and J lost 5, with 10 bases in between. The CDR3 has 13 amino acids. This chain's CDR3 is CASRQGETGELFF. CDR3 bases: TGCGCCAGCAGGCAGGGTGAGACCGGGGAGCTGTTTTTT.

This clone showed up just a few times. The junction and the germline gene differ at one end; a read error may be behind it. The CDR3 DNA follows: TGTGCCAGCAGTATATTAAAGGCTACCGGGGAGCTGTTTTTT. Translation: CASSILKATGELFF. This chain connects TRBV19 to TRBJ2-2; D is undetermined. CDR1 and CDR2 from the germline V gene are LNHDA and SQIVND (reference sequence). This CDR3 contains 14 residues. Full variable domain (missing parts from reference TRBV19 and TRBJ2-2): DGGITQSPKYLFRKEGQNVTLSCEQNLNHDAMYWYRQDPGQGLRLIYYSQIVNDFQKGDIAEGYSVSREKKESFPLTVTSAQKNPTAFYLCASSILKATGELFFGEGSRLTVL.

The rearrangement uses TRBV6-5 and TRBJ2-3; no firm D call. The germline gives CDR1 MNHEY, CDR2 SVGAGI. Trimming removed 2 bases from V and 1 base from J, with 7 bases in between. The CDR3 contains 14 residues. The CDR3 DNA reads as TGTGCCAGCAGTTACGACTGGGGCACAGATACGCAGTATTTT. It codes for CASSYDWGTDTQYF.

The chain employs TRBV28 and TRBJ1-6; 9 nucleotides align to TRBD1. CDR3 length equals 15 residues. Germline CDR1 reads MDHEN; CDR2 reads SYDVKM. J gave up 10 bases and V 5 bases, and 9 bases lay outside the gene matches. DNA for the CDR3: TGTGCCAGCAGTACCCAGGGACAGGGTATCTCACCCCTCCACTTT. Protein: CASSTQGQGISPLHF.

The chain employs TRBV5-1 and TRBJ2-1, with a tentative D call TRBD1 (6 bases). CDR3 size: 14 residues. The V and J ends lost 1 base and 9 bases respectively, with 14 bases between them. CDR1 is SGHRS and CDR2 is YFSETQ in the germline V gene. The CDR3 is CASSLRTATGEQFF. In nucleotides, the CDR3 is TGCGCCAGCAGCTTGAGGACAGCAACGGGTGAGCAGTTCTTC.

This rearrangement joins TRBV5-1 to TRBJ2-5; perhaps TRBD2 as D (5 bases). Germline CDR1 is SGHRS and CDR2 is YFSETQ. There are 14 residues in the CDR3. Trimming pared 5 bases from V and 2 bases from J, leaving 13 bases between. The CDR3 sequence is CASSVMPGQETQYF. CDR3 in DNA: TGCGCCAGCAGTGTGATGCCGGGACAAGAGACCCAGTACTTC.

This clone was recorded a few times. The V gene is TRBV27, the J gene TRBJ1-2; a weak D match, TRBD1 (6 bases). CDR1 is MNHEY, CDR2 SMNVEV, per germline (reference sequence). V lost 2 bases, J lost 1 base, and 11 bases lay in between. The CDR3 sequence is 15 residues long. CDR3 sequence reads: CASSLKGTLNYGYTF. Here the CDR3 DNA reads TGTGCCAGCAGTTTAAAGGGGACACTTAACTATGGCTACACCTTC.

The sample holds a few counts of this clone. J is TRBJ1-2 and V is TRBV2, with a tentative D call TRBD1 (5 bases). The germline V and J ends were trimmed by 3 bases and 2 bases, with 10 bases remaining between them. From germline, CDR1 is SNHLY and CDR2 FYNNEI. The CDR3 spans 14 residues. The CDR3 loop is CASSEGGANYGYTF. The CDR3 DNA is TGTGCCAGCAGTGAGGGAGGGGCCAACTATGGCTACACCTTC.

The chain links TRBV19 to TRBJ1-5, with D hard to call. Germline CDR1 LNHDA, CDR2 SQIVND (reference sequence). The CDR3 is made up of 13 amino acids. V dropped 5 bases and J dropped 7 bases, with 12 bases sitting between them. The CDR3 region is CASSPLLSQPQHF. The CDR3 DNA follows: TGTGCCAGTAGTCCGTTGTTGTCACAGCCCCAGCATTTT.